This T cell receptor beta chain was recovered during a study of CD8 T cells in ankylosing spondylitis. Whole-study results and caveats: Clones linked to disease were reported to show significant enrichment in matched ankylosing spondylitis synovial fluid. A motif in TCR beta, a set of eight highly homologous variants, appeared characteristic of ankylosing spondylitis blood.

A note on this clonotype: The antigen is not known.

The CDR3 is 15 amino acids. V was clipped by 0 bases and J by 2 bases, with 11 bases between them. From germline, CDR1 is SGHRS and CDR2 YFSETQ. In making TCR beta libraries, quantitative 5'-RACE with molecular barcodes was used. TCRdb reprocessed the 5' RACE reads with MiXCR, giving one entry per CDR3 protein. The sample includes 350,000 to 550,000 distinct CDR3 sequences, roughly 26% of them seen just once. The source material was blood, either unsorted or a sorted T cell fraction (not recorded which). The source is a male donor with ankylosing spondylitis. The J gene is TRBJ2-5, the V gene TRBV5-1; D unclear. The CDR3: CASSLDAATQETQYF. Here the CDR3 DNA reads TGCGCCAGCAGCTTGGACGCGGCTACTCAAGAGACCCAGTACTTC. Based on the CDR3 plus reference TRBV5-1 and TRBJ2-5, the full variable domain is KAGVTQTPRYLIKTRGQQVTLSCSPISGHRSVSWYQQTPGQGLQFLFEYFSETQRNKGNFPGRFSGRQFSNSRSEMNVSTLELGDSALYLCASSLDAATQETQYFGPGTRLLVL.